What follows is one T cell receptor (beta chain) and its context. Its antigen is unidentified. The entry originates in a study of cytomegalovirus exposure and HLA in healthy donors. Primers: 60 Vbeta forward and 13 Jbeta reverse. Clones were read by immunoSEQ multiplex PCR, and TCRdb kept only the in-frame ones, dropping some. The sample has about 200,000 clones; 65% to 90% are singletons. Unmatched junction bases numbered 9, after V lost 8 bases and J lost 10 bases. The CDR3 consists of 14 residues. Germline lookup yields CDR1 SNHLY and CDR2 FYNNEI. Findings and caveats of the study: HLA alleles were associated with 15,000 to 20,000 TCR beta sequences in a later analysis at 0.05 false discovery rate. The authors judged a highly shared variant cluster likely a sequencing artifact.

Sequencing was done on a sample of PBMCs. The receptor was derived from a girl aged 5 to 17 in good health and CMV-seronegative. The chain has TRBV2 and TRBJ2-1, with TRBD2 matching 12 bases. The CDR3 reads CASATSGGTGEQFF. CDR3 in DNA: TGTGCCAGCGCCACTAGCGGGGGGACGGGGGAGCAGTTCTTC.